This T cell receptor beta chain is drawn from a study of T cell repertoires in cytomegalovirus infection. Whole-study context: It was recently identified HLA-C-restricted and well-studied HLA-B-restricted CMV epitopes that the study used. In public TCR beta signatures, there were indications of both CMV infection and matching HLA type.

Study-level results: Of the TCR beta families, the public ones yielded a cumulative frequency that identified carriers of CMV plus the relevant HLA.

TCRdb ran MiXCR on the reads and lists one entry per CDR3 protein. This table holds fewer than 850,000 distinct CDR3 sequences, roughly 29% found once. Comments on this clonotype: The target antigen is unknown.

V was pared by 3 bases and J by 1 base, with 9 bases between. The CDR3 is 13 residues long. CDR1 is DFQATT, CDR2 SNEGSKA, per germline (reference sequence). The TCR was taken from a human donor in good health (CMV status not recorded). Some clones in this sample may be carry-over from other donors' samples. The chain is built from TRBV20-1 and TRBJ2-5; the D gene is possibly TRBD2 (6 bases). Sequencing was performed on cultured CD8+ T cells from PBMCs, taken from culture after CMV antigen stimulation. CDR3 nucleotide sequence: TGCAGTGCTAGCTACGGGGGCCAAGAGACCCAGTACTTC. Translation gives CSASYGGQETQYF.